The next 23 T cell receptor beta chains were all read from a single sample in a study of T-cell memory formation after mild COVID-19. TCRdb reanalysed the 5' RACE reads using MiXCR and keeps one entry per CDR3 protein. The table records under 650,000 distinct CDR3 sequences, roughly 18% of them present only once. Sequenced sample: PBMCs or a T cell subset sorted from them (not recorded which). These TCRs come from an adult woman who had mild COVID-19 (a few samples of this study predate the infection). Cell type and time point are not known.

The sample holds a few counts of this clonotype. The rearrangement uses TRBV18 and TRBJ1-2; D is possibly TRBD1 (6 bases). Trimming stripped 3 bases from V and 8 bases from J, with 13 bases between. Germline lookup yields CDR1 KGHSH and CDR2 LQKENI. CDR3 size: 13 residues. The CDR3: CASSPNREAGYTF. CDR3 nucleotide sequence: TGTGCCAGCTCACCCAACAGGGAGGCCGGCTACACCTTC.

This chain links TRBV5-4 with TRBJ2-4; D is uncertain. This CDR3 is built from 14 residues. V was trimmed by 0 bases and J by 7 bases, leaving 11 bases between them. Germline V CDR1 and CDR2: SGHNT, YYREEE (reference sequence). CDR3 in DNA: TGTGCCAGCAGCTTGGTCGGTTTCCGGAACATTCAGTACTTC. Protein product: CASSLVGFRNIQYF.

This clonotype was counted a few times. The chain links TRBV4-1 to TRBJ2-4, with 13 bases fitting TRBD2. The CDR3 contains 15 residues. V was pared by 4 bases and J by 9 bases, with 6 bases of the junction left unmatched. Germline assignment: CDR1 MGHRA and CDR2 YSYEKL. CDR3 sequence: CASSPGLAGDGIQYF. The CDR3 DNA reads TGCGCCAGCAGCCCCGGACTAGCGGGGGACGGCATTCAGTACTTC.

The J gene is TRBJ1-2, the V gene TRBV4-1; 8 bases align to TRBD1. The CDR3 is 15 residues long. Germline CDR1 and CDR2: MGHRA and YSYEKL. The V and J ends lost 0 bases and 8 bases, in that order; junction bases with no gene match: 8. The CDR3 nucleotides are TGCGCCAGCAGCCAAGATTCCAACAGGGGGTCCGGCTACACCTTC. Its translation: CASSQDSNRGSGYTF.

The chain carries TRBV29-1 and TRBJ1-3; unclear D gene. Germline CDR1 and CDR2: SQVTM and ANQGSEA. Trimming removed 6 bases at V and 4 bases at J, with 10 bases between. CDR3 length equals 12 residues. CDR3 DNA: TGCAGCGTGACCGAGGGAGGAAACACCATATATTTT. Amino acid sequence: CSVTEGGNTIYF. The full variable domain, in which reference TRBV29-1 and TRBJ1-3 provide the parts outside the CDR3, is SAVISQKPSRDICQRGTSLTIQCQVDSQVTMMFWYRQQPGQSLTLIATANQGSEATYESGFVIDKFPISRPNLTFSTLTVSNMSPEDSSIYLCSVTEGGNTIYFGEGSWLTVV.

This clonotype was observed a few times. The V gene is TRBV5-6, the J gene TRBJ1-2, with 9 bases fitting TRBD1. V lost 4 bases and J lost 8; bases outside the gene matches: 12. The CDR3 length is 15 residues. Germline CDR1 reads SGHDT; CDR2 reads YYEEEE. The chain's CDR3 is CASSGQGRGLGGYTF. In DNA form, the CDR3 reads TGTGCCAGCAGCGGACAGGGGCGAGGTCTGGGGGGCTACACCTTC. Drawing the rest from reference TRBV5-6 and TRBJ1-2, the complete variable domain is DAGVTQSPTHLIKTRGQQVTLRCSPKSGHDTVSWYQQALGQGPQFIFQYYEEEERQRGNFPDRFSGHQFPNYSSELNVNALLLGDSALYLCASSGQGRGLGGYTFGSGTRLTVV.

CDR3 DNA: TGTGCCAGCAGTTTGGGGGGACGACGCGGAAGGGGCTACACCTTC. This codes for CASSLGGRRGRGYTF. The genes are TRBV12-3 or TRBV12-4 and TRBJ1-2, with D possibly being TRBD1 (5 bases). The CDR3 is 15 amino acids. The V end was cut by 3 bases, the J end by 8 bases, with 19 bases between.

The chain is built from TRBV4-1 and TRBJ2-1; D call uncertain. Germline V CDR1 and CDR2: MGHRA, YSYEKL. The CDR3 covers 14 residues. Trimming stripped 3 bases from V and 10 bases from J, with 16 bases between. CDR3 sequence: CASSHPQPPWEQFF. In DNA form, the CDR3 reads TGCGCCAGCAGCCATCCCCAGCCCCCTTGGGAGCAGTTCTTC.

The gene calls are TRBV7-2 and TRBJ2-1, with D possibly TRBD1 on 6 matching bases. V lost 5 bases, J lost 0 bases, and 11 bases lay in between. The CDR3 consists of 15 residues. Germline V gene lookup returns CDR1 SGHTA and CDR2 FQGNSA. CDR3 amino acids: CASSPTGYSYNEQFF. Written as DNA, the CDR3 is TGTGCCAGCAGCCCTACAGGGTACTCCTACAATGAGCAGTTCTTC.

The CDR3 is CASSFSGNEQYF. In nucleotides, the CDR3 is TGTGCCAGCAGCTTTTCTGGAAACGAGCAGTACTTC. This chain joins TRBV7-9 and TRBJ2-7; D unresolved. The CDR3 is 12 residues long. With 3 bases removed from V and 5 bases from J, the gap between germline ends came to 8 bases. CDR1 and CDR2 (germline): SEHNR, FQNEAQ (reference sequence). Full variable domain (outside the CDR3, taken from reference TRBV7-9 and TRBJ2-7): DTGVSQNPRHKITKRGQNVTFRCDPISEHNRLYWYRQTLGQGPEFLTYFQNEAQLEKSRLLSDRFSAERPKGSFSTLEIQRTEQGDSAMYLCASSFSGNEQYFGPGTRLTVT.

The sample holds one count of this clonotype. The chain couples TRBV4-1 to TRBJ1-1; no firm D call. The germline V gene encodes CDR1 MGHRA and CDR2 YSYEKL. Trimming cost V 1 base and J 7 bases, with 13 bases left between them. CDR3 size: 14 residues. CDR3 sequence reads: CASSQVAQVLEAFF. The CDR3 DNA reads TGCGCCAGCAGCCAAGTTGCTCAGGTACTTGAAGCTTTCTTT.

This clonotype was observed at least ten times. This sequence joins TRBV7-9 and TRBJ2-7; the D gene is possibly TRBD2 (5 bases). Germline loops: CDR1 SEHNR, CDR2 FQNEAQ (reference sequence). The length of the CDR3 is 14 residues. V lost 2 bases and J lost 1, with 9 bases in between. CDR3 region: CASSLPGLSYEQYF. The CDR3 nucleotides read TGTGCCAGCAGCTTACCCGGACTTTCCTACGAGCAGTACTTC.

The table lists this clonotype with many counts. This rearrangement joins TRBV5-4 to TRBJ1-2; D uncertain. CDR1 and CDR2 from the germline V gene are SGHNT and YYREEE (reference sequence). The CDR3 contains 13 residues. The germline V and J ends were trimmed by 3 bases and 8 bases, with 14 bases remaining between them. The CDR3 DNA reads TGTGCCAGCAGCTCAGCCAACTCAGCCGGCTACACCTTC. Translating it yields CASSSANSAGYTF.

There are a few counts of this clonotype. The chain couples TRBV4-2 to TRBJ1-2, with 7 bases fitting TRBD1. This CDR3 is 12 amino acids long. V lost 9 bases, J lost 4 bases, and 5 bases stayed unmatched. Germline V gives CDR1 LGHNA, CDR2 YNFKEQ. The CDR3 coding sequence is TGTGCCAGTTTCGGGACAGCCTATGGCTACACCTTC. Translating it yields CASFGTAYGYTF.

This clonotype has more than one count but fewer than ten. Mismatch with germline at one junction end may stem from a read error. This chain connects TRBV24-1 to TRBJ1-5; D is possibly TRBD1 (6 bases). The CDR3 consists of 11 residues. CDR1 and CDR2 (germline): KGHDR, SFDVKD. CDR3: CATSVPGVLYF. For the CDR3, the DNA is TGTGCCACCAGTGTCCCAGGGGTCCTGTATTTT.

This chain joins TRBV7-9 and TRBJ1-4; tentatively, D is TRBD1 (5 bases). Germline values: CDR1 SEHNR, CDR2 FQNEAQ (reference sequence). V shed 5 bases and J shed 4 bases, with 17 bases lying between them. The CDR3 covers 16 residues. Here the CDR3 DNA reads TGTGCCAGCAGCCCGGACGGGGGGTTGGTTAATGAAAAACTGTTTTTT. Encoded protein: CASSPDGGLVNEKLFF.

A few counts support this clonotype. The chain carries TRBV20-1 and TRBJ2-1; TRBD2 is a possible D gene (5 bases). CDR1 is DFQATT and CDR2 is SNEGSKA in the germline V gene (reference sequence). V lost 1 base, J lost 7 bases, and 17 bases lay in between. This CDR3 has 15 residues. CDR3 in DNA: TGCAGTGCTAGAGGGCCGAGGGAGTCGGGTAATGAGCAGTTCTTC. This encodes CSARGPRESGNEQFF.

In its sample, this clonotype was seen a few times. This chain connects TRBV7-8 to TRBJ2-1; 10 bases are a match to TRBD2. V trimming: 5 bases; J trimming: 2 bases; junction bases outside the gene matches: 6. The germline V gene has CDR1 SGHVS and CDR2 FQNEAQ. The CDR3 is 16 residues long. The CDR3 loop reads CASSPPGTSAYNEQFF. CDR3 sequence (DNA): TGTGCCAGCAGCCCACCTGGGACTAGCGCCTACAATGAGCAGTTCTTC.

The chain has TRBV7-6 and TRBJ2-1; TRBD2 aligns across 10 bases. Trimming took 1 base from V and 0 from J; bases not matched to a gene: 12. Germline CDR1 reads SGHVS; CDR2 reads FNYEAQ. This CDR3 has 20 amino acids. For the CDR3, the DNA is TGTGCCAGCAGCTTAGGAGAGGGGCTAGCGGGAGTTGGCTCCTACAATGAGCAGTTCTTC. The encoded protein is CASSLGEGLAGVGSYNEQFF.

This clonotype showed up just a few times. V and J are TRBV7-9 and TRBJ1-5; no reliable D call. The CDR3 covers 15 residues. The germline V gene has CDR1 SEHNR and CDR2 FQNEAQ (reference sequence). V lost 3 bases to trimming and J lost 6 bases, with 15 bases between them. The CDR3 DNA reads TGTGCCAGCAGCTTTTCGCAGGACGGGATTCAGCCCCAGCATTTT. It translates to CASSFSQDGIQPQHF. The complete variable domain, with remaining parts taken from reference TRBV7-9 and TRBJ1-5, reads DTGVSQNPRHKITKRGQNVTFRCDPISEHNRLYWYRQTLGQGPEFLTYFQNEAQLEKSRLLSDRFSAERPKGSFSTLEIQRTEQGDSAMYLCASSFSQDGIQPQHFGDGTRLSIL.

V is TRBV10-3 and J is TRBJ2-6; D ambiguous. The CDR3 spans 13 residues. Between the trimmed V and J ends, which lost 5 bases and 2 bases, there was a span of 4 bases. Germline lookup yields CDR1 ENHRY and CDR2 SYGVKD. This CDR3 reads CAISHPGANVLTF. CDR3 DNA sequence: TGTGCCATCAGTCATCCTGGGGCCAACGTCCTGACTTTC.

This clonotype was found a few times. The rearrangement joins TRBV7-2 to TRBJ2-3; no definite D call. Germline V CDR1 and CDR2: SGHTA, FQGNSA. Trimming shortened V by 6 bases and J by 3 bases, and 13 bases separated the two germline ends. This CDR3 spans 14 amino acids. CDR3: CASREEPATDTQYF. CDR3 DNA sequence: TGTGCCAGCAGGGAAGAACCAGCGACAGATACGCAGTATTTT.

The rearrangement links TRBV4-1 to TRBJ1-1; D may be TRBD1 (5 bases). Trimming pared 3 bases from V and 8 bases from J, leaving 16 bases between. The CDR3 extends over 14 amino acids. In germline, CDR1 is MGHRA, CDR2 YSYEKL. CDR3 protein: CASSQSGTTSEAFF. The DNA of the CDR3 is TGCGCCAGCAGCCAGTCCGGGACTACATCCGAAGCTTTCTTT.